This entry concerns a single T cell receptor beta chain. The data were obtained in a study of PD-L1 blockade in urothelial cancer. For the study at large: Prior chemotherapy in patients spanned 0 to 3 regimens. Blood was tested 3 weeks (second dose) and 6 weeks into treatment. The median T cell count in blood samples was roughly 140,000.

Assay: immunoSEQ multiplex PCR; the TCRdb copy retains only in-frame clones and omits some. The profile shows some 20,000 clones, around 88% of them singletons. V was clipped by 0 bases and J by 0 bases, with 11 bases between them. The CDR3 runs 16 residues. Germline-derived CDR1 and CDR2 are SGHTA and FQGTGA. The sequencing here drew on PBMCs, taken around atezolizumab (anti-PD-L1) treatment. The chain is built from TRBV7-3 and TRBJ1-1, with D possibly being TRBD1 (6 bases). The receptor comes from a man aged 45-65 years with urothelial cancer. The CDR3 DNA reads as TGTGCCAGCAGCTTAACCGGGACAAGCATGAACACTGAAGCTTTCTTT. It yields the protein CASSLTGTSMNTEAFF.